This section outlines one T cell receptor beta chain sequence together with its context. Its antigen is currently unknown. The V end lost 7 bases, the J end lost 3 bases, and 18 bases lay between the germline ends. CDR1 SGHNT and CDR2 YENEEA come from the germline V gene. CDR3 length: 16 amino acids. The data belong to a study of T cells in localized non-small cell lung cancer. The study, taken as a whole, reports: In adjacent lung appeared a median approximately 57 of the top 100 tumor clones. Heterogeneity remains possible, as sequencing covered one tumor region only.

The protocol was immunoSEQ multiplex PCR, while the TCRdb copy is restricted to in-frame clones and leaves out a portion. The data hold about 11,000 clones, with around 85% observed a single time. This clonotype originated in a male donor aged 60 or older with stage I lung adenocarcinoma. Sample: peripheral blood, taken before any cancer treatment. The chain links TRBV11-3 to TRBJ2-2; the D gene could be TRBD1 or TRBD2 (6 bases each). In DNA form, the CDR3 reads TGTGCCAGCACTCCCACCGGGGGCCCTTACACCGGGGAGCTGTTTTTT. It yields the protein CASTPTGGPYTGELFF.